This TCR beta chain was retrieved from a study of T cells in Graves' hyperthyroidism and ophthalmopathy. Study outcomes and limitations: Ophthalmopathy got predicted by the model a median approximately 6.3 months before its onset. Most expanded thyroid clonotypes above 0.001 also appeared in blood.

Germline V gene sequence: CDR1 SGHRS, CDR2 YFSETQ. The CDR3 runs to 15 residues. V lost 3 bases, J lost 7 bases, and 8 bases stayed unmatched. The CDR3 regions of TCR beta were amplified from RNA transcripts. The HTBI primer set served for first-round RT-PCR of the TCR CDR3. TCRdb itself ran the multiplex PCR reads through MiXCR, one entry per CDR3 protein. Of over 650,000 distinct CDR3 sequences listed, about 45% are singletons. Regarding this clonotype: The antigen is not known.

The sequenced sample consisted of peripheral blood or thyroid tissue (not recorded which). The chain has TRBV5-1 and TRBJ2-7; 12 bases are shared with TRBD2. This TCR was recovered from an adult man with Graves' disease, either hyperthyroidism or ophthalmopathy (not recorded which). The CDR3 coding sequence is TGCGCCAGCAGCTCGGGACTAGCGGGCTCTCTTGAGCAGTACTTC. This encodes CASSSGLAGSLEQYF. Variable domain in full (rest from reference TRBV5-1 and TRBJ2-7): KAGVTQTPRYLIKTRGQQVTLSCSPISGHRSVSWYQQTPGQGLQFLFEYFSETQRNKGNFPGRFSGRQFSNSRSEMNVSTLELGDSALYLCASSSGLAGSLEQYFGPGTRLTVT.